The 32 T cell receptor beta chains below all came from one sample that was sequenced in a study of blood T cell repertoires in COVID-19. Profiling relied on immunoSEQ multiplex PCR, and the TCRdb table lists in-frame clones only, not all of them. The profile shows roughly 250,000 clones, 75% to 95% of them singletons. The sample was PBMCs or T cells enriched from blood (not recorded which). The receptor set was obtained from a young woman who had recovered from COVID-19.

The chain combines TRBV27 with TRBJ2-7; 8 nucleotides match TRBD1. The CDR3 length is 15 residues. Germline CDR1 MNHEY, CDR2 SMNVEV (reference sequence). Trimming at V came to 5 bases and at J to 0 bases, leaving 6 bases not matched to a gene. CDR3 in DNA: TGTGCCAGCAGTGACTACAGGGGGTCCTCCTACGAGCAGTACTTC. Translation gives CASSDYRGSSYEQYF.

The CDR3 DNA sequence: TGCAGCGGGGACAGCCCGGAGCAAGAGACCCAGTACTTC. Amino acids: CSGDSPEQETQYF. V and J are TRBV29-1 and TRBJ2-5, with 7 bases that match TRBD1. The V and J ends lost 7 bases and 2 bases, in that order; junction bases with no gene match: 7. The CDR3 extends over 13 amino acids. The germline gives CDR1 SQVTM, CDR2 ANQGSEA.

The chain recombines TRBV5-1 with TRBJ1-1, with D unresolved. V lost 1 base and J lost 4, with 14 bases in between. The CDR3 runs 15 residues. The germline gives CDR1 SGHRS, CDR2 YFSETQ. DNA for the CDR3: TGCGCCAGCAGCTTGAAACCAGCGGGAGTCACTGAAGCTTTCTTT. It yields the protein CASSLKPAGVTEAFF.

The chain couples TRBV27 to TRBJ2-7; D gene uncertain. Trimming took off 4 bases at V and 4 bases at J, with 11 bases between the two ends. This CDR3 is built from 13 residues. Germline CDR1 reads MNHEY; CDR2 reads SMNVEV (reference sequence). This CDR3 is CASSSIGEYEQYF. The CDR3 region has the DNA TGTGCCAGCAGTTCTATCGGAGAGTACGAGCAGTACTTC.

The chain combines TRBV28 with TRBJ1-5; perhaps TRBD1 as D (6 bases). Trimming cost V 3 bases and J 4 bases, with 13 bases left between them. Looked up from germline, CDR1 is MDHEN and CDR2 is SYDVKM. The CDR3 totals 15 residues. This chain's CDR3 is CASSFARGYNQPQHF. CDR3 nucleotides: TGTGCCAGCAGTTTCGCCAGGGGCTATAATCAGCCCCAGCATTTT.

In DNA, the CDR3 is TGTGCCAGCAGCCCCGAAGCAGGGGATGAGACCCAGTACTTC. It translates to CASSPEAGDETQYF. This chain uses TRBV7-8 with TRBJ2-5; D might be TRBD1 (6 bases). Germline loops: CDR1 SGHVS, CDR2 FQNEAQ. This CDR3 is 14 amino acids long. Trimming cost V 5 bases and J 5 bases, with 15 bases left between them.

The chain recombines TRBV2 with TRBJ1-1; 7 nucleotides align to TRBD1. V shed 5 bases and J 3 bases; nucleotides not matched to a gene: 3. The CDR3 is 13 residues long. Germline V gene lookup returns CDR1 SNHLY and CDR2 FYNNEI. Here the CDR3 reads CASSPTGDTEAFF. In nucleotides, the CDR3 is TGTGCCAGCAGTCCTACAGGGGACACTGAAGCTTTCTTT.

The CDR3 DNA reads as TGTGCCAGCAGCTGGGACAGGGGGCCTGCTGAAGCTTTCTTT. Translating it yields CASSWDRGPAEAFF. The J gene is TRBJ1-1, the V gene TRBV7-9; 12 nucleotides agree with TRBD1. CDR1 and CDR2 (germline): SEHNR, FQNEAQ (reference sequence). This CDR3 region has 14 residues. The ends lost 4 bases at V and 6 bases at J; junction bases unmatched: 3.

V is TRBV29-1 and J is TRBJ1-2, with D perhaps matching TRBD1 (6 bases). There are 12 residues in the CDR3. From germline, CDR1 is SQVTM and CDR2 ANQGSEA. V was trimmed by 6 bases and J by 2 bases, leaving 10 bases between them. The CDR3, as DNA: TGCAGCGTAACTACAGGGAACTATGGCTACACCTTC. This sequence encodes CSVTTGNYGYTF.

The chain has TRBV28 and TRBJ1-1; D is ambiguous. The CDR3 sequence is 14 residues long. Germline V gene sequence: CDR1 MDHEN, CDR2 SYDVKM. Trimming pared 3 bases from V and 4 bases from J, leaving 12 bases between. In nucleotides, the CDR3 is TGTGCCAGCAGTTTCCGTTTGGCCCGCACTGAAGCTTTCTTT. Translating it yields CASSFRLARTEAFF.

This chain joins TRBV7-2 and TRBJ2-2; no reliable D call. This CDR3 is built from 10 residues. The V gene's germline CDR1 is SGHTA and CDR2 FQGNSA. V was trimmed by 5 bases and J by 10 bases, leaving 5 bases between them. The CDR3 nucleotides are TGTGCCAGCAGCCCCTCGGAGCTGTTTTTT. Protein sequence: CASSPSELFF.

Worth noting for this clone: This sample also contains other DNA sequences that code for the same CDR3. The chain combines TRBV18 with TRBJ1-1, with 8 bases matching TRBD1. The V gene's germline CDR1 is KGHSH and CDR2 LQKENI. Germline trimming cut 6 bases from V and 3 bases from J; bases unmatched to any gene: 3. This CDR3 has 13 residues. CDR3 nucleotides: TGTGCCAGCTCCCAGGGGGCAGACACTGAAGCTTTCTTT. This translates into CASSQGADTEAFF.

The chain joins TRBV9 to TRBJ2-7, with D unresolved. This CDR3 comprises 14 residues. The V end lost 2 bases, the J end lost 3 bases, and 12 bases lay between the germline ends. CDR1 is SGDLS and CDR2 is YYNGEE in the germline V gene. The CDR3 DNA reads TGTGCCAGCAGCGTCCATACGAGTGGCTACGAGCAGTACTTC. It specifies CASSVHTSGYEQYF.

CDR3 nucleotide sequence: TGTGCCAGCAGCGTAAGGGCAACCGGGACTAGCGGGAGTCGGTCCTACAATGAGCAGTTCTTC. It encodes CASSVRATGTSGSRSYNEQFF. The chain carries TRBV9 and TRBJ2-1; 14 bases match TRBD2. CDR1 SGDLS and CDR2 YYNGEE come from the germline V gene. The CDR3 is made up of 21 amino acids. V dropped 1 base and J dropped 1; count of bases not matched to a gene: 13.

The rearrangement joins TRBV6-5 to TRBJ1-3; 7 bases are shared with TRBD1. Germline V lookup: CDR1 MNHEY, CDR2 SVGAGI. This CDR3 contains 15 residues. The V and J ends lost 0 bases and 9 bases, in that order; junction bases with no gene match: 8. The CDR3 DNA follows: TGTGCCAGCAGTTACTCGTTAGGGGGCGGTTTCACCATATATTTT. Amino acid sequence: CASSYSLGGGFTIYF.

The chain joins TRBV9 to TRBJ2-1, with D possibly TRBD1 on 6 matching bases. The length of the CDR3 is 15 residues. The germline gives CDR1 SGDLS, CDR2 YYNGEE. The germline V and J ends were trimmed by 0 bases and 7 bases, with 14 bases remaining between them. For the CDR3, the DNA is TGTGCCAGCAGCGTAGGGGGGCAGAGCTCTAATGAGCAGTTCTTC. This translates into CASSVGGQSSNEQFF.

This chain uses TRBV24-1 with TRBJ2-2, with 11 bases matching TRBD2. The J segment lost 2 bases and the V segment lost 3 bases, leaving 19 bases of the junction unmatched. This CDR3 has 22 residues. CDR1 and CDR2 from the germline V gene are KGHDR and SFDVKD. The CDR3 DNA is TGTGCCACCAGTGATCCGGGACAGAAGACTCTAGCGGGAGGACTTAACACCGGGGAGCTGTTTTTT. Amino acid sequence: CATSDPGQKTLAGGLNTGELFF.

This sequence joins TRBV18 and TRBJ2-7, with D possibly matching TRBD2 (6 bases). Germline V gene data show CDR1 as KGHSH and CDR2 as LQKENI. The CDR3 has 14 amino acids. Deletions cut 2 bases from V and 3 bases from J, with 11 bases between. CDR3 DNA sequence: TGTGCCAGCTCACCAACGGGAGTCCGCTACGAGCAGTACTTC. Translating it yields CASSPTGVRYEQYF. The entire variable domain, with the rest obtained from reference TRBV18 and TRBJ2-7, is as follows: NAGVMQNPRHLVRRRGQEARLRCSPMKGHSHVYWYRQLPEEGLKFMVYLQKENIIDESGMPKERFSAEFPKEGPSILRIQQVVRGDSAAYFCASSPTGVRYEQYFGPGTRLTVT.

The chain links TRBV7-9 to TRBJ1-2, with D hard to call. The V and J ends lost 9 bases and 0 bases respectively, with 8 bases between them. The CDR3 totals 12 residues. Germline lookup yields CDR1 SEHNR and CDR2 FQNEAQ (reference sequence). As DNA, the CDR3 is TGTGCCAGTACAGAAGCTAACTATGGCTACACCTTC. Its translation: CASTEANYGYTF.

The chain employs TRBV10-3 and TRBJ1-2; 8 bases are shared with TRBD1. Trimming removed 10 bases from V and 2 bases from J; junction bases left unmatched: 6. The CDR3 totals 13 residues. Looked up from germline, CDR1 is ENHRY and CDR2 is SYGVKD. CDR3 coding DNA: TGTGCCACGACAGGGGACGGGAACTATGGCTACACCTTC. Its translation is CATTGDGNYGYTF.

V gene TRBV19 combines with J gene TRBJ1-2, with D unclear. V dropped 3 bases and J dropped 1 base, with 15 bases sitting between them. This CDR3 spans 16 amino acids. From germline, CDR1 is LNHDA and CDR2 SQIVND (reference sequence). The CDR3 protein is CASSMIDIHFNYGYTF. CDR3 nucleotides: TGTGCCAGTAGTATGATCGACATACACTTTAACTATGGCTACACCTTC.

With respect to this clone: The identical CDR3 is also encoded by other nucleotide sequences in the sample. The J gene is TRBJ2-1, the V gene TRBV6-5; no clear D gene. Per germline, CDR1 MNHEY and CDR2 SVGAGI. The V gene lost 2 bases and the J gene lost 5 bases, with 7 bases spanning the gap. The CDR3 loop spans 13 amino acids. In DNA, the CDR3 is TGTGCCAGCAGTTACGGGCGCAACAATGAGCAGTTCTTC. It translates to CASSYGRNNEQFF.

This rearrangement joins TRBV2 to TRBJ1-6; D is possibly TRBD1 (5 bases). The CDR3 spans 14 residues. CDR1 and CDR2 from the germline V gene are SNHLY and FYNNEI. Deletions cut 10 bases from V and 9 bases from J, with 19 bases between. CDR3 nucleotide sequence: TGTGCCATATCCTCTGGACAAATCGGTTCACCCCTCCACTTT. Translation: CAISSGQIGSPLHF.

The chain combines TRBV5-1 with TRBJ2-5; TRBD2 matches at 7 bases. Losses at the gene ends were 4 bases for V and 5 bases for J; bases not matched to a gene: 11. The CDR3 runs to 15 residues. The germline gives CDR1 SGHRS, CDR2 YFSETQ. CDR3 residues: CASSPAGDPGETQYF. The CDR3 nucleotides read TGCGCCAGCAGCCCCGCGGGGGACCCCGGGGAGACCCAGTACTTC.

CDR3 amino acids: CASSLVDSNQETQYF. For the CDR3, the DNA is TGTGCCAGCAGCTTAGTTGACAGTAACCAAGAGACCCAGTACTTC. The V and J genes are TRBV7-9 and TRBJ2-5; TRBD1 is a possible D gene (5 bases). V gave up 1 base and J gave up 0 bases, with 9 bases separating them. The CDR3 extends over 15 amino acids. CDR1 is SEHNR, CDR2 FQNEAQ, per germline (reference sequence).

V gene TRBV5-1 combines with J gene TRBJ1-1, with 8 positions matching TRBD1. The CDR3 loop spans 14 amino acids. V shed 9 bases, J shed 5 bases, and the junction held 12 bases outside the gene matches. CDR1 SGHRS and CDR2 YFSETQ come from the germline V gene. CDR3 nucleotides: TGCGCCACCAAGAACCAGGGGGCAGGGACTGAAGCTTTCTTT. This gives the protein CATKNQGAGTEAFF.

This clone was counted a single time. This chain links TRBV7-2 with TRBJ2-7; 10 bases map to TRBD2. Germline assignment: CDR1 SGHTA and CDR2 FQGNSA. The trim removed 2 bases at V and 7 bases at J, leaving 8 bases unmatched. This CDR3 has 15 residues. CDR3 loop: CASSLKAGGIFEQYF. As DNA, the CDR3 is TGTGCCAGCAGCTTAAAAGCGGGGGGGATCTTTGAGCAGTACTTC.

The chain combines TRBV11-2 with TRBJ2-2; tentatively, D is TRBD2 (6 bases). The germline V gene has CDR1 SGHAT and CDR2 FQNNGV. The V gene lost 5 bases and the J gene lost 3 bases, with 25 bases spanning the gap. This CDR3 spans 19 amino acids. In nucleotides, the CDR3 is TGTGCCAGCAGCAAGCCCAGCCCGCGGGGCCGAACCTACACCGGGGAGCTGTTTTTT. It encodes CASSKPSPRGRTYTGELFF.

Only one count was recorded for this clone. V is TRBV13 and J is TRBJ2-4; the match to TRBD2 covers 12 bases. CDR1 is PRHDT, CDR2 FYEKMQ, per germline (reference sequence). The CDR3 is made up of 15 amino acids. J gave up 8 bases and V 7 bases, and 9 bases lay outside the gene matches. The CDR3 protein is CASKSGLAGRDIQYF. The CDR3, as DNA: TGTGCCAGCAAATCGGGACTAGCGGGCAGGGACATTCAGTACTTC.

J is TRBJ1-6 and V is TRBV7-2; TRBD1 is a possible D gene (6 bases). V dropped 3 bases and J dropped 5 bases, with 17 bases sitting between them. Germline CDR1 SGHTA, CDR2 FQGNSA. The CDR3 has 17 residues. In nucleotides, the CDR3 is TGTGCCAGCAGCTTCGGGCAGGGGAAGCGGAATAATTCACCCCTCCACTTT. Protein product: CASSFGQGKRNNSPLHF.

The chain recombines TRBV5-8 with TRBJ2-3; 8 bases agree with TRBD2. The germline gives CDR1 SGHTS, CDR2 YDEGEE. V gave up 2 bases and J gave up 2 bases; unmatched junction bases: 4. This CDR3 comprises 15 residues. As DNA, the CDR3 is TGTGCCAGCAGCTTAGGGACTAGTGTCACAGATACGCAGTATTTT. Its translation: CASSLGTSVTDTQYF.

The chain couples TRBV28 to TRBJ1-1, with 12 bases that match TRBD1. V lost 8 bases, J lost 5 bases, and 9 bases stayed unmatched. Germline CDR1 and CDR2: MDHEN and SYDVKM. This CDR3 spans 15 amino acids. The CDR3 sequence is CASGPRGQGATEAFF. Written as DNA, the CDR3 is TGTGCCAGCGGGCCCCGGGGACAGGGGGCGACTGAAGCTTTCTTT.